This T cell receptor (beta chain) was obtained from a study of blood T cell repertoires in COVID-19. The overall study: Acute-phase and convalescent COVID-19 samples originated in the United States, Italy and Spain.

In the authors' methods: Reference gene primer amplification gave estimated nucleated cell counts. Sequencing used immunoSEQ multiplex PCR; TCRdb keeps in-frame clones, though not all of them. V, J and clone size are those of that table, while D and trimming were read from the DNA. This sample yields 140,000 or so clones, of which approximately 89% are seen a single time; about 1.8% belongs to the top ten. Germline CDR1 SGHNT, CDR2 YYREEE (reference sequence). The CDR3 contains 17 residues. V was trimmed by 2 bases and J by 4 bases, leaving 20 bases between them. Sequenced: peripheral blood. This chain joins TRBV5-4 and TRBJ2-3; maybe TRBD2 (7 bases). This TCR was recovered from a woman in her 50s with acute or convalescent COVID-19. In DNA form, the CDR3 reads TGTGCCAGCAGCTTATACCTGACGGGGGGCGGGGCAGATACGCAGTATTTT. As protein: CASSLYLTGGGADTQYF.